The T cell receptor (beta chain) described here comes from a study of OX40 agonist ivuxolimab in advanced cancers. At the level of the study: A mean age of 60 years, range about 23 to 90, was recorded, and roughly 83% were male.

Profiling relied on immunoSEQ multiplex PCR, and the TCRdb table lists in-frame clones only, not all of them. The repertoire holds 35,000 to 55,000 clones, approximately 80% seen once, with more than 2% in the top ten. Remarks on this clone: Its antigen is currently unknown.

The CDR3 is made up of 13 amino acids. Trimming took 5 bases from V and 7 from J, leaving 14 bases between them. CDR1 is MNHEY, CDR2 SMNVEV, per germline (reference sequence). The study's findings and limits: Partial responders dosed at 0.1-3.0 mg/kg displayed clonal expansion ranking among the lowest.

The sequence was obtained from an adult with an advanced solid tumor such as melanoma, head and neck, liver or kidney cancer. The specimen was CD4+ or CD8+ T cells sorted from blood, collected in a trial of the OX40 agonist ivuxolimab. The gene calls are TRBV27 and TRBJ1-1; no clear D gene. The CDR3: CASSIPGRSEAFF. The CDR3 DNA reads TGTGCCAGCAGTATTCCTGGGAGGAGTGAAGCTTTCTTT.